This T cell receptor beta chain emerged from a study of blood T cell repertoires in COVID-19. This clone was seen only once. Per the authors' pipeline: Reference gene primers were amplified, and this amplification served to estimate nucleated cell counts. Profiling relied on immunoSEQ multiplex PCR, and the TCRdb table lists in-frame clones only, not all of them. V and J calls and clone size are copied from that table; D and trimming were computed from the DNA. Of fewer than 350,000 clones listed, more than 75% are singletons. The CDR3 has 14 residues. Trimming shortened V by 0 bases and J by 10 bases, and 14 bases separated the two germline ends. Per germline, CDR1 SGHRS and CDR2 YFSETQ.

The TCR comes from a woman aged 60-75 years in a cohort exposed to, infected with or recovered from COVID-19 (not recorded which). Sequencing was carried out using PBMCs or T cells enriched from blood (not recorded which). The chain employs TRBV5-1 and TRBJ2-1, with unresolved D. CDR3 in amino acids: CASSLAGITREQFF. The DNA for the CDR3 is TGCGCCAGCAGCTTGGCCGGTATTACGAGGGAGCAGTTCTTC.